This TCR beta chain originates from a study of PD-L1 blockade in urothelial cancer (dated 2017 in TCRdb). For the study in its entirety: Every patient began therapy in the mid-2010s and was given atezolizumab 1,200 mg intravenously every 3 weeks. Blood samples were analyzed at 3 weeks after treatment start (second dose) and at 6 weeks after treatment start. The study, an exploratory multi-omic analysis, examined somatic, immune and clinical correlates of response to PD-L1 blockade with atezolizumab in urothelial cancer. In the same patients, whole exome sequencing and RNA sequencing of pretreatment tumors were performed in addition to TCR sequencing. Pretreatment tumor samples and matched peripheral blood, collected serially before and after atezolizumab treatment, underwent TCR sequencing. A median of about 150,000 T cells and 80,000 to 95,000 unique TCRs was obtained from blood samples, and a median clonality of roughly 0.074 was observed. An ECOG performance status of 0 or 1 was recorded for the patients, and 0 to 3 prior chemotherapy regimens had been received by the patients. About 10 patients achieved durable clinical benefit and around 19 did not. Progression-free survival longer than 6 months counted as durable clinical benefit, and TCR features were additionally tested against both progression-free and overall survival. Pretreatment blood TCR-seq was available for 27 to 30 patients, at least one posttreatment blood collection was obtained for about 24 patients, and tumor TCR-seq was available for about 24 patients. Twenty-five of 29 patients were males with bladder-origin urothelial cancer, and about two thirds of the roughly 30 reported a prior smoking history.

Overall results and qualifications from the work: Improved progression-free and overall survival was associated with having pretreatment peripheral blood TCR clonality below the median. Greater expansion of tumor-associated TCR clones in peripheral blood 3 weeks after the start of treatment was observed in patients with durable benefit (n of about 22, p = 0.022). Because of the small sample size (n ≈ 30) and the many exploratory analyses performed, the results are intended to be regarded as hypothesis-generating.

V is cut by 5 bases and J by 5 bases, and the space between the germline ends is 10 bases. CDR1 SNHLY and CDR2 FYNNEI were looked up in the germline V gene. From the cysteine up to the phenylalanine, the CDR3 has a length of 13 residues. Only the CDR3 portion is preserved as DNA: 39 bases, with reading frame beginning at the first base. To estimate absolute template abundance from read counts, synthetic TCR analog templates were spiked into each PCR. TCRbeta CDR3 regions were amplified from genomic DNA with bias-controlled V and J gene primers using the immunoSEQ assay. Rearranged TCRbeta segments were sequenced at approximately 20X coverage. In the paper's pipeline: Clustering was used to correct sequencing errors, and CDR3s were annotated against IMGT so that V, D and J genes could be assigned. Only productive TCRbeta rearrangements were used in downstream analyses, excluding out-of-frame or stop-codon sequences. Clonality was computed as one minus Shannon entropy normalized by the log of the number of unique productive sequences. Clones differing between time points or between blood and tumor were identified using Fisher's exact test with Benjamini-Hochberg correction, with an adjusted p below 0.01 applied as the threshold. This is the immuneACCESS table as TCRdb keeps it, with only in-frame sequences that have V and J called. A part of the clones is gone; compared with another copy, unresolved V genes explain less than half, and the rest is unexplained. V, J and clone size derive from that table, while D and trimming were established from the DNA sequence. Here the sample has 56,000 or so clones; 65% to 90% occur a single time. The ten largest account for more than 15% of the sample.

This clone was seen a single time. Its binding antigen is unknown. No base qualities exist here, and no much larger clone lies one base off it. The sample's time point label, decoded: pretreatment peripheral blood. A total of some 30 patients with locally advanced or metastatic urothelial carcinoma, treated at Memorial Sloan Kettering on a trial protocol, made up the cohort. Peripheral blood mononuclear cells were collected from each patient pretreatment and during treatment, giving between 1 and 8 total time points per patient. The Qiagen DNeasy Blood extraction kit was used to purify genomic DNA from total PBMCs and from tumor samples. PBMCs were collected pretreatment and during treatment and were isolated and stored as previously described.

The specimen was PBMCs, collected around atezolizumab (anti-PD-L1) treatment. Recombination connected TRBV2 to TRBJ1-5; possibly the D gene is TRBD1, per 5 matching bases. This receptor was taken from a man aged 70-80 years with urothelial cancer. The DNA sequence is as follows: TGTGCCAGCAGTCCGACAGCTTATCAGCCCCAGCATTTT. The resulting protein is CASSPTAYQPQHF.